This passage covers 30 T cell receptor beta chains from one sample sequenced in a study of cytotoxic CD8 clonotypes in ibrutinib-treated CLL. The method was immunoSEQ multiplex PCR; TCRdb's version includes in-frame clones alone and lacks a portion of them. The repertoire holds 250,000 to 350,000 clones, more than 70% seen once, with about 5.7% in the top ten. The source was PBMCs, collected at disease progression, from a patient treated with ibrutinib. All receptors come from a human donor with chronic lymphocytic leukemia.

This clone was counted a single time. The chain uses TRBV5-4 and TRBJ2-5; a weak D match, TRBD2 (6 bases). Germline CDR1 and CDR2: SGHNT and YYREEE (reference sequence). V was shortened by 1 base and J by 4 bases, with 8 bases between the two germline ends. This CDR3 contains 13 residues. As DNA, the CDR3 is TGTGCCAGCAGCTTGACGGGGGTAGAGACCCAGTACTTC. Its translation is CASSLTGVETQYF.

The chain links TRBV7-9 to TRBJ2-5; D is ambiguous. The CDR3 length is 9 residues. Germline loops: CDR1 SEHNR, CDR2 FQNEAQ (reference sequence). CDR3 sequence: CAVEETQYF. The CDR3 nucleotides read TGTGCAGTAGAAGAGACCCAGTACTTC. The variable domain in full, with the rest retrieved from reference TRBV7-9 and TRBJ2-5, is DTGVSQNPRHKITKRGQNVTFRCDPISEHNRLYWYRQTLGQGPEFLTYFQNEAQLEKSRLLSDRFSAERPKGSFSTLEIQRTEQGDSAMYLCAVEETQYFGPGTRLLVL.

The chain employs TRBV7-3 and TRBJ2-1, with 7 bases aligning to TRBD2. Germline V gene data show CDR1 as SGHTA and CDR2 as FQGTGA. V trimming: 4 bases; J trimming: 0 bases; junction bases outside the gene matches: 6. This CDR3 comprises 16 residues. The CDR3 DNA sequence: TGTGCCAGCAGCTATAGCGGGTCACGCTCCTACAATGAGCAGTTCTTC. It yields the protein CASSYSGSRSYNEQFF.

The rearrangement links TRBV28 to TRBJ1-2; 7 nucleotides agree with TRBD1. The V gene end was trimmed by 6 bases and the J gene end by 2 bases; junction bases not matched to a gene: 15. The germline CDR1 and CDR2 sequences are MDHEN and SYDVKM. The CDR3 loop spans 17 amino acids. DNA for the CDR3: TGTGCCAGCAGCCGTGGGACAGCTATCAGGGTGAACTATGGCTACACCTTC. Protein sequence: CASSRGTAIRVNYGYTF.

This clone was recorded once. The V and J genes are TRBV2 and TRBJ2-1; TRBD2 matches at 7 bases. This CDR3 comprises 15 residues. With 6 bases clipped from V and 16 bases from J, the junction kept 21 bases outside the gene matches. CDR1 is SNHLY, CDR2 FYNNEI, per germline. The CDR3: CASRLLASASVSTFF. The DNA for the CDR3 is TGTGCCAGCAGGTTACTAGCGTCAGCATCGGTGAGCACCTTCTTC. Using reference TRBV2 and TRBJ2-1 for the parts outside the CDR3, the full variable domain is EPEVTQTPSHQVTQMGQEVILRCVPISNHLYFYWYRQILGQKVEFLVSFYNNEISEKSEIFDDQFSVERPDGSNFTLKIRSTKLEDSAMYFCASRLLASASVSTFFGPGTRLTVL.

The chain is built from TRBV27 and TRBJ2-2, with D perhaps being TRBD1 or TRBD2 (5 bases each). The V gene's germline CDR1 is MNHEY and CDR2 SMNVEV (reference sequence). V shed 3 bases and J shed 3 bases, with 11 bases lying between them. This CDR3 comprises 15 residues. The CDR3 loop reads CASSLMRGDTGELFF. DNA of the CDR3: TGTGCCAGCAGTTTGATGCGAGGGGACACCGGGGAGCTGTTTTTT.

This clone was counted once. The rearrangement links TRBV6-5 to TRBJ1-1, with D possibly TRBD1 on 5 matching bases. The germline gives CDR1 MNHEY, CDR2 SVGAGI. Deletions cut 4 bases from V and 1 base from J, with 7 bases between. The CDR3 loop spans 13 amino acids. CDR3 DNA sequence: TGTGCCAGCAGTTTCAGGGAGAACACTGAAGCTTTCTTT. It specifies CASSFRENTEAFF.

The chain recombines TRBV28 with TRBJ2-7, with TRBD2 matching 11 bases. With V trimmed by 6 bases and J by 3 bases, 7 bases remained unmatched. This CDR3 is 15 amino acids long. Per germline, CDR1 MDHEN and CDR2 SYDVKM. The CDR3 nucleotides read TGTGCCAGCAGACATCTAGCGGGAGGAGTCTACGAGCAGTACTTC. Protein: CASRHLAGGVYEQYF.

The chain recombines TRBV15 with TRBJ1-3, with D uncertain. V lost 1 base to trimming and J lost 1 base, with 11 bases between them. This CDR3 is 16 amino acids long. The germline V gene encodes CDR1 LNHNV and CDR2 YYDKDF (reference sequence). The CDR3 coding sequence is TGTGCCACCAGCAGAGGCCGCGGGGTATCTGGAAACACCATATATTTT. It codes for CATSRGRGVSGNTIYF. Full variable domain (outside the CDR3, taken from reference TRBV15 and TRBJ1-3): DAMVIQNPRYQVTQFGKPVTLSCSQTLNHNVMYWYQQKSSQAPKLLFHYYDKDFNNEADTPDNFQSRRPNTSFCFLDIRSPGLGDTAMYLCATSRGRGVSGNTIYFGEGSWLTVV.

The rearrangement uses TRBV27 and TRBJ1-5, with 7 bases identical to TRBD1. Germline V gives CDR1 MNHEY, CDR2 SMNVEV (reference sequence). V shed 6 bases and J 6 bases; nucleotides not matched to a gene: 17. The CDR3 is 17 amino acids. The CDR3 region is CASSPGGGRFIGQPQHF. The CDR3 DNA is TGTGCCAGCAGCCCAGGAGGGGGCCGATTCATTGGTCAGCCCCAGCATTTT.

The chain has TRBV28 and TRBJ2-3; TRBD1 matches 7 bases. Germline values: CDR1 MDHEN, CDR2 SYDVKM. The CDR3 runs to 16 residues. Trimming at V came to 5 bases and at J to 4 bases, leaving 12 bases not matched to a gene. The CDR3 spells CASSTRHRGRADTQYF. As DNA, the CDR3 is TGTGCCAGCAGTACCCGTCACAGGGGCCGGGCAGATACGCAGTATTTT.

V and J are TRBV27 and TRBJ2-3; tentatively, D is TRBD1 (6 bases). The germline V gene encodes CDR1 MNHEY and CDR2 SMNVEV (reference sequence). The CDR3 totals 17 residues. V lost 10 bases to trimming and J lost 0 bases, with 23 bases between them. CDR3 in DNA: TGTGCCACCCGCCCCGGACAGTACTTAACTAGCACAGATACGCAGTATTTT. It yields the protein CATRPGQYLTSTDTQYF.

The rearrangement joins TRBV7-3 to TRBJ2-7; maybe TRBD1 (5 bases). Trimming pared 5 bases from V and 6 bases from J, leaving 14 bases between. Germline CDR1 and CDR2: SGHTA and FQGTGA. CDR3 length: 13 amino acids. CDR3 nucleotide sequence: TGTGCCAGCAGCCCCGATGTAGGGGCCGAGCAGTACTTC. Residues: CASSPDVGAEQYF.

V usage is TRBV28 and J usage is TRBJ1-1; D is possibly TRBD1 (5 bases). Germline V gene lookup returns CDR1 MDHEN and CDR2 SYDVKM. The CDR3 sequence is 11 residues long. With 11 bases removed from V and 6 bases from J, the gap between germline ends came to 13 bases. This CDR3 is CAGGGNPEAFF. CDR3 bases: TGTGCCGGCGGGGGTAACCCTGAAGCTTTCTTT.

The chain recombines TRBV2 with TRBJ1-1; D unresolved. V was cut by 8 bases and J by 6 bases, with 16 bases left in between. Germline assignment: CDR1 SNHLY and CDR2 FYNNEI. CDR3 length equals 13 residues. The CDR3 DNA reads TGTGCCAGCGTCGACGGGATAGTGGCTGAAGCTTTCTTT. Translated, it gives CASVDGIVAEAFF.

J is TRBJ1-4 and V is TRBV5-1; D unclear. With 5 bases removed from V and 5 bases from J, the gap between germline ends came to 10 bases. CDR3 size: 13 residues. Germline CDR1 is SGHRS and CDR2 is YFSETQ. Here the CDR3 reads CASSSNWNEKLFF. The CDR3 DNA is TGCGCCAGCAGTTCCAACTGGAATGAAAAACTGTTTTTT.

This sequence joins TRBV5-6 and TRBJ1-1; D gene uncertain. The germline V gene encodes CDR1 SGHDT and CDR2 YYEEEE. Trimming removed 0 bases at V and 3 bases at J, with 12 bases between. This CDR3 has 15 residues. Written as DNA, the CDR3 is TGTGCCAGCAGCTTGGGGGCCGTTATGGACACTGAAGCTTTCTTT. Its translation is CASSLGAVMDTEAFF.

This clone appeared a few times. The rearrangement uses TRBV6-6 and TRBJ1-2, with no clear D. The CDR3 consists of 15 residues. V lost 7 bases to trimming and J lost 4 bases, with 19 bases between them. Looked up from germline, CDR1 is MNHNY and CDR2 is SVGAGI (reference sequence). CDR3 residues: CASTLTGSLPYGYTF. The CDR3 DNA sequence: TGTGCCAGCACCCTGACGGGGTCACTCCCCTATGGCTACACCTTC.

The V gene is TRBV28, the J gene TRBJ2-5, with TRBD2 identical over 12 bases. The junction had 14 bases not matched to a gene; V was cut back by 4 bases and J by 2 bases. This CDR3 comprises 19 residues. Germline V gene lookup returns CDR1 MDHEN and CDR2 SYDVKM. The CDR3 sequence: CASSSLRGLAGRFQETQYF. The CDR3 DNA reads as TGTGCCAGCAGTTCGCTCCGTGGACTAGCGGGACGCTTTCAAGAGACCCAGTACTTC.

The V gene is TRBV9, the J gene TRBJ1-2; D gene ambiguous. Germline V gene sequence: CDR1 SGDLS, CDR2 YYNGEE. The CDR3 consists of 12 residues. Trimming pared 3 bases from V and 6 bases from J, leaving 9 bases between. This CDR3 reads CASSGLVNGYTF. The CDR3 region has the DNA TGTGCCAGCAGCGGCCTTGTGAATGGCTACACCTTC.

CDR3 in amino acids: CASSLDRYEQYF. The CDR3 DNA is TGTGCCAGCAGCTTGGACAGATACGAGCAGTACTTC. V usage is TRBV28 and J usage is TRBJ2-7, with a possible D match to TRBD1 (6 bases). V lost 6 bases and J 4 bases, leaving 10 bases between the germline ends. The CDR3 runs to 12 residues. CDR1 and CDR2 from the germline V gene are MDHEN and SYDVKM.

DNA of the CDR3: TGTGCCGGGACGGGTGGTGGGGATACGCAGTATTTT. It encodes CAGTGGGDTQYF. J is TRBJ2-3 and V is TRBV6-1; tentatively, D is TRBD1 or TRBD2 (5 bases each). Germline values: CDR1 MNHNS, CDR2 SASEGT. Trimming stripped 11 bases from V and 6 bases from J, with 15 bases between. The CDR3 loop spans 12 amino acids.

V is TRBV5-1 and J is TRBJ2-3, with D possibly matching TRBD1 (6 bases). Germline assignment: CDR1 SGHRS and CDR2 YFSETQ. The CDR3 loop spans 17 amino acids. V lost 4 bases, J lost 6 bases, and 24 bases lay in between. The CDR3 DNA reads as TGCGCCAGCAGCATGAGACAGGCCCAATTGTCACACGATACGCAGTATTTT. Amino acid sequence: CASSMRQAQLSHDTQYF.

The V call is TRBV9, the J call TRBJ1-1; TRBD1 matches at 9 bases. This CDR3 is built from 13 residues. Germline CDR1 SGDLS, CDR2 YYNGEE. V was pared by 4 bases and J by 7 bases, with 5 bases of the junction left unmatched. Written as DNA, the CDR3 is TGTGCCAGCAGCCCCGGGACAGGGTTTGAAGCTTTCTTT. This encodes CASSPGTGFEAFF.

This clone turned up a few times. The rearrangement links TRBV15 to TRBJ2-3, with 9 bases that match TRBD2. The CDR3 covers 17 residues. Germline assignment: CDR1 LNHNV and CDR2 YYDKDF (reference sequence). V lost 0 bases and J lost 8; bases outside the gene matches: 12. CDR3 residues: CATSRDRILAGPGTQYF. The CDR3 DNA follows: TGTGCCACCAGCAGAGATCGTATACTAGCGGGCCCGGGTACGCAGTATTTT.

V usage is TRBV9 and J usage is TRBJ2-2, with D possibly being TRBD1 or TRBD2 (5 bases each). This CDR3 spans 14 amino acids. Germline V lookup: CDR1 SGDLS, CDR2 YYNGEE. V was shortened by 9 bases and J by 2 bases, with 14 bases between the two germline ends. CDR3 amino acids: CATGPGHNTGELFF. The CDR3 coding sequence is TGTGCCACCGGTCCGGGGCACAACACCGGGGAGCTGTTTTTT.

This clone was recorded once. This sequence joins TRBV6-6 and TRBJ1-2; D gene ambiguous. The CDR3 runs 14 residues. Germline-derived CDR1 and CDR2 are MNHNY and SVGAGI (reference sequence). V lost 6 bases to trimming and J lost 4 bases, with 15 bases between them. In DNA form, the CDR3 reads TGTGCCAGCAGCGGACGGCTCTCTGCCTATGGCTACACCTTC. The encoded protein is CASSGRLSAYGYTF.

V usage is TRBV15 and J usage is TRBJ2-1; tentatively, D is TRBD1 or TRBD2 (5 bases each). The CDR3 has 13 amino acids. Trimming stripped 1 base from V and 11 bases from J, with 12 bases between. The V gene's germline CDR1 is LNHNV and CDR2 YYDKDF (reference sequence). The CDR3 is CATSRVAGTKQFF. CDR3 coding DNA: TGTGCCACCAGCAGAGTAGCTGGGACCAAGCAGTTCTTC. Variable domain in full (rest from reference TRBV15 and TRBJ2-1): DAMVIQNPRYQVTQFGKPVTLSCSQTLNHNVMYWYQQKSSQAPKLLFHYYDKDFNNEADTPDNFQSRRPNTSFCFLDIRSPGLGDTAMYLCATSRVAGTKQFFGPGTRLTVL.

This chain uses TRBV15 with TRBJ1-2; D not resolved. Deletions cut 0 bases from V and 4 bases from J, with 9 bases between. The germline CDR1 and CDR2 sequences are LNHNV and YYDKDF (reference sequence). The CDR3 is 14 amino acids. DNA of the CDR3: TGTGCCACCAGCAGAGATCTTGGGAGCTATGGCTACACCTTC. Translated, it gives CATSRDLGSYGYTF.

This clone was detected only once. The V gene is TRBV5-1, the J gene TRBJ2-5; the D gene is possibly TRBD1 (5 bases). CDR1 is SGHRS and CDR2 is YFSETQ in the germline V gene. The CDR3 runs to 17 residues. Trimming removed 1 base from V and 4 bases from J, with 20 bases in between. The CDR3 DNA reads TGCGCCAGCAGCTTGTTGGACACGTCCCCGTCGGGAGAGACCCAGTACTTC. This gives the protein CASSLLDTSPSGETQYF.